This T cell receptor (beta chain) was recovered during a study of T-cell reconstitution after alpha-beta-depleted transplantation in children. This clonotype was observed a handful of times. Unique molecular identifiers tagged the TCRbeta library. TCRdb analysed the PCR reads with MiXCR anew, one entry per CDR3 protein. The sample contains around 250,000 distinct CDR3 sequences, roughly 9.5% of which appear only once. CDR1 is LNHNV, CDR2 YYDKDF, per germline (reference sequence). The CDR3 has 12 amino acids. Between the trimmed V and J ends, which lost 4 bases and 8 bases, there was a span of 9 bases.

The sample consisted of PBMCs from the stem cell graft donor, taken from the stem cell graft. This TCR was recovered from a human donor who donated a stem cell graft to a child with SCID. The rearrangement joins TRBV15 to TRBJ1-5, with a possible D match to TRBD1 (5 bases). The CDR3 DNA follows: TGTGCCACCAGCAACCGAGGGGAGCCCCAGCATTTT. Encoded protein: CATSNRGEPQHF.